The 7 T cell receptor beta chains listed next were all sequenced from one sample in a study of cytomegalovirus exposure and HLA in healthy donors. The PCR was carried out with 60 Vbeta primers and 13 Jbeta primers. This table comes from immunoSEQ multiplex PCR, and its TCRdb copy is limited to in-frame clones, with some not included. The sample holds 100,000 to 150,000 clones, 76% seen once. Sequenced input: PBMCs. These receptors originate from a man aged 50 to 60 in good health and CMV-seronegative.

The V call is TRBV9, the J call TRBJ1-6, with D unclear. Germline-derived CDR1 and CDR2 are SGDLS and YYNGEE. V was clipped by 2 bases and J by 0 bases, with 6 bases between them. The CDR3 length is 15 residues. The CDR3 DNA sequence: TGTGCCAGCAGCGTTAGTAGCTCCTATAATTCACCCCTCCACTTT. Translation: CASSVSSSYNSPLHF.

J is TRBJ1-5 and V is TRBV19; possibly TRBD1 for D (6 bases). Per the germline V gene, CDR1 is LNHDA and CDR2 is SQIVND (reference sequence). The V end was cut by 7 bases, the J end by 0 bases, with 10 bases between. The CDR3 is made up of 14 amino acids. The CDR3 DNA sequence: TGTGCCAGTACCGGACAGTATAGCAATCAGCCCCAGCATTTT. It encodes CASTGQYSNQPQHF.

The table lists this clone with a few counts. The J gene is TRBJ2-1, the V gene TRBV19; TRBD2 might be the D (6 bases). Trimming cost V 7 bases and J 4 bases, with 20 bases left between them. The CDR3 spans 16 residues. Per germline, CDR1 LNHDA and CDR2 SQIVND (reference sequence). CDR3 amino acids: CASTRWGGELYNEQFF. The CDR3 nucleotides are TGTGCCAGTACGAGGTGGGGAGGAGAGCTTTACAATGAGCAGTTCTTC.

This clone has just one count. The genes are TRBV10-3 and TRBJ2-5; D perhaps matches TRBD1 (6 bases). The CDR3 extends over 16 amino acids. V lost 6 bases, J lost 2 bases, and 19 bases lay in between. Germline lookup yields CDR1 ENHRY and CDR2 SYGVKD. For the CDR3, the DNA is TGTGCCATCAGGAGAGCCACAGGGTTCGGTCAAGAGACCCAGTACTTC. Translated: CAIRRATGFGQETQYF.

In this sample, this clone turned up once. The chain has TRBV9 and TRBJ2-3; a possible D gene is TRBD1 (7 bases). The V end was cut by 3 bases, the J end by 2 bases, with 13 bases between. The germline gives CDR1 SGDLS, CDR2 YYNGEE. This CDR3 region has 15 residues. The CDR3 reads CASSARQGLTDTQYF. The CDR3 DNA is TGTGCCAGCAGCGCCCGACAGGGACTCACAGATACGCAGTATTTT.

The CDR3 sequence is CASSPGTESTDTQYF. CDR3 DNA: TGTGCCAGCAGTCCCGGGACAGAGTCCACAGATACGCAGTATTTT. The chain couples TRBV28 to TRBJ2-3, with TRBD1 matching 7 bases. J gave up 2 bases and V 5 bases, and 7 bases lay outside the gene matches. The CDR3 is 15 amino acids. Germline CDR1 reads MDHEN; CDR2 reads SYDVKM.

As concerns this clone: Sequence at one end of the junction differs from germline and may be a read error. V gene TRBV7-9 combines with J gene TRBJ2-7; D remains unclear. The germline CDR1 and CDR2 sequences are SEHNR and FQNEAQ (reference sequence). This CDR3 region has 13 residues. The CDR3 spells CSSSLRLPYEQYF. DNA for the CDR3: TGTTCCAGCAGCTTAAGACTGCCCTACGAGCAGTACTTC.